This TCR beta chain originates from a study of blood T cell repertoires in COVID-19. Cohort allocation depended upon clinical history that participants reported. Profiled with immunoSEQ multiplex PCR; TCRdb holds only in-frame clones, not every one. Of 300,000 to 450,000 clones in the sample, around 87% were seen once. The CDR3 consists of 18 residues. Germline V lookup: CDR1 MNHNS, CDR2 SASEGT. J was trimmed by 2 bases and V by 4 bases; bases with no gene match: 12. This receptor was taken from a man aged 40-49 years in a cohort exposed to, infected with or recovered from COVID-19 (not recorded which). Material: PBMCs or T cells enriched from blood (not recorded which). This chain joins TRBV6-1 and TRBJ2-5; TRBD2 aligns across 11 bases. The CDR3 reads CASSATLRTSGLQETQYF. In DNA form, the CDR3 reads TGTGCCAGCAGTGCCACCCTGAGGACTAGCGGGTTACAAGAGACCCAGTACTTC.